The 9 T cell receptor beta chains below come from one sample, sequenced in a study of T cells in women clearing cervical HPV infection. Sequenced by immunoSEQ multiplex PCR; TCRdb stores in-frame clones only, minus some. This table lists about 28,000 clones. The sequenced sample was blood buffy coat. The receptors shown here come from a woman aged 18 to 75 with a cervical HPV16 infection that either progressed to CIN3+ or cleared (not recorded which).

The CDR3 loop reads CASSVGTSRYNEQFF. The DNA read from the CDR3 is TGTGCCAGCAGTGTTGGGACTAGCCGCTACAATGAG. The chain carries TRBV6-4 and TRBJ2-1; TRBD2 matches 9 bases. The read halts 3 residues ahead of the CDR3 end, with the missing end drawn from the germline J gene. Germline V gene data show CDR1 as MRHNA and CDR2 as SNTAGT. There are 15 residues in the CDR3. V was pared by 4 bases and J by 3 bases, with 4 bases of the junction left unmatched.

About this clone itself: The germline gene is not matched at one end of the junction; a read error may be the cause. The read comes to an end 3 residues before the CDR3 does, leaving the germline J gene to fill in the end. The chain carries TRBV7-7 and TRBJ2-5; D is possibly TRBD2 (5 bases). CDR3 length equals 14 residues. In germline, CDR1 is SSHAT, CDR2 FNYEAQ (reference sequence). The sequenced part of the CDR3 DNA is TGTGCTAGCAGCTTAGAGGGCGGGCAAGAGACC. Amino acids: CASSLEGGQET. The whole CDR3 region reads CASSLEGGQETQYF.

As regards this clone: The missing CDR3 end, 3 residues past where the read stops, is filled in from the germline J gene. V is TRBV19 and J is TRBJ2-3, with 7 bases identical to TRBD1. The CDR3 has 14 amino acids. Looked up from germline, CDR1 is LNHDA and CDR2 is SQIVND (reference sequence). The covered CDR3 bases are TGTGCCAGTAGTGTTGGGACAGTACAAGAGACG. Translated: CASSVGTVQET. The entire CDR3 protein is CASSVGTVQETQYF.

In regard to this clone: Coverage ceases 3 residues before the CDR3 finishes, and the germline J gene fills in the end. The chain uses TRBV19 and TRBJ1-2, with a weak D call TRBD1 (5 bases). V shed 3 bases and J shed 4 bases, with 6 bases lying between them. CDR3 size: 12 residues. In germline, CDR1 is LNHDA, CDR2 SQIVND (reference sequence). The sequenced CDR3 bases are TGTGCCAGTAGTATTCAGGGCTATGGC. Translation: CASSIQGYG. The whole CDR3 reads CASSIQGYGYTF.

In regard to this clone: The read halts 3 residues ahead of the CDR3 end, with the missing end drawn from the germline J gene. V gene TRBV19 combines with J gene TRBJ2-3, with TRBD1 matching 7 bases. This CDR3 is 16 amino acids long. Germline values: CDR1 LNHDA, CDR2 SQIVND (reference sequence). The sequenced CDR3 bases are TGTGCCAGTAGTATAGATTGGGACAGTCCAACTCGGCCG. Translated, it gives CASSIDWDSPTRP. The full CDR3 reads CASSIDWDSPTRPQYF.

Comment on this clone: The CDR3 goes on 3 residues after the read ends, and that part is filled in from the germline J gene. This chain connects TRBV20-1 to TRBJ2-1; 11 nucleotides align to TRBD2. There are 15 residues in the CDR3. Germline CDR1 is DFQATT and CDR2 is SNEGSKA (reference sequence). The J segment lost 8 bases and the V segment lost 1 base, leaving 7 bases of the junction unmatched. Here the CDR3 reads CSARGASGRSDEQFF. The CDR3 DNA, read in part, is TGCAGTGCTAGAGGGGCTAGCGGGAGGAGCGATGAG.

Points on this clone: Read sequence stops 3 residues before the CDR3 end, and the germline J gene provides the missing end. The identical CDR3 is also encoded by other nucleotide sequences in the sample. The rearrangement uses TRBV7-9 and TRBJ1-1, with a weak D call TRBD1 (5 bases). The CDR3 is 13 residues long. Trimming shortened V by 4 bases and J by 2 bases, and 8 bases separated the two germline ends. The germline V gene has CDR1 SEHNR and CDR2 FQNEAQ (reference sequence). The CDR3 here is CASSSQGNTEAFF. The CDR3 bases that were read are TGTGCCAGCAGCTCCCAGGGTAACACTGAA.

Points on this clone: The CDR3 goes on 3 residues after the read ends, and that part is filled in from the germline J gene. The rearrangement joins TRBV7-8 to TRBJ1-2; perhaps TRBD1 as D (6 bases). CDR3 length: 15 residues. Trimming took 5 bases from V and 4 from J, leaving 17 bases between them. Germline values: CDR1 SGHVS, CDR2 FQNEAQ. The sequenced part of the CDR3 DNA is TGTGCCAGCAGCCCTACGTCACAGGGCCTCTATGGC. Translation gives CASSPTSQGLYG. The whole CDR3 protein reads CASSPTSQGLYGYTF.

On this clone: Read sequence stops 3 residues before the CDR3 end, and the germline J gene provides the missing end. This rearrangement joins TRBV2 to TRBJ2-2, with D maybe TRBD2 (6 bases). The CDR3 is 18 residues long. Trimming removed 7 bases from V and 1 base from J, with 22 bases in between. Per germline, CDR1 SNHLY and CDR2 FYNNEI. The CDR3 sequence: CASTLPKISGVNTGELFF. The CDR3 DNA, read in part, is TGTGCCAGCACACTCCCTAAGATTAGCGGAGTGAACACCGGGGAG.